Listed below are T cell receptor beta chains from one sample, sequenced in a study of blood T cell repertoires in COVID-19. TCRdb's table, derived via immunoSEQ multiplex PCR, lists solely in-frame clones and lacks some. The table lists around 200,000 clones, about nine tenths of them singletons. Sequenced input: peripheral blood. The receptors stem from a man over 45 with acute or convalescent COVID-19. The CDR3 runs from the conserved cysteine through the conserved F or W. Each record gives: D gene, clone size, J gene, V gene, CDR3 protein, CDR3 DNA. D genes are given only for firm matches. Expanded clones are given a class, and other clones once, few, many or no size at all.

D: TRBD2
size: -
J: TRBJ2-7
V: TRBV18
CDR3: CASSPTSGGAREQYF
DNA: TGTGCCAGCTCACCGACTAGCGGGGGGGCGAGGGAGCAGTACTTC

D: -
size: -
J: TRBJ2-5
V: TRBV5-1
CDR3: CASSLVNGVREETQYF
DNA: TGCGCCAGCAGCTTGGTTAACGGGGTGAGGGAAGAGACCCAGTACTTC

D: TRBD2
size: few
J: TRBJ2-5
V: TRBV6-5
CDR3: CASSSPAGMKETQYF
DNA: TGTGCCAGCAGTTCGCCAGCGGGGATGAAAGAGACCCAGTACTTC

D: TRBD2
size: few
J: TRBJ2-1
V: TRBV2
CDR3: CASGPSGGANEQFF
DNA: TGTGCCAGCGGGCCTAGCGGGGGGGCCAATGAGCAGTTCTTC

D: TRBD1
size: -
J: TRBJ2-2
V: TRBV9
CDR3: CASSPLTGDTGELFF
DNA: TGTGCCAGCAGCCCCCTTACAGGGGACACCGGGGAGCTGTTTTTT

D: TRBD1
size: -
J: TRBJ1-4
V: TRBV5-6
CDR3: CASSFKGQGHEKLFF
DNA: TGTGCCAGCAGCTTTAAGGGACAGGGTCATGAAAAACTGTTTTTT

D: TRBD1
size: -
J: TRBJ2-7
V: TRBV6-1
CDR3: CASRRQGAIYEQYF
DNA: TGTGCCAGCAGAAGACAGGGGGCTATATACGAGCAGTACTTC

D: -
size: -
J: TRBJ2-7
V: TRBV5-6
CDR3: CASSLGRSVEQYF
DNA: TGTGCCAGCAGCTTGGGCAGGTCAGTGGAGCAGTACTTC

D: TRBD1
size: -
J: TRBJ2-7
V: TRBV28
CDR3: CASSSVQGAREQYF
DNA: TGTGCCAGCAGTAGTGTACAGGGGGCGCGGGAGCAGTACTTC

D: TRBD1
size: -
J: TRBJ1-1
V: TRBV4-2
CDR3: CASSTGTGGIGDTEAFF
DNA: TGTGCCAGCAGTACCGGGACAGGGGGCATCGGGGACACTGAAGCTTTCTTT

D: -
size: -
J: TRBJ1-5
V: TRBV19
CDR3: CASSIREGQPQHF
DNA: TGTGCCAGTAGTATAAGGGAGGGTCAGCCCCAGCATTTT

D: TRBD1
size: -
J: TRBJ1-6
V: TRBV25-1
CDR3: CASRRDRVNSPLHF
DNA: TGTGCCAGCAGGAGGGACAGGGTGAATTCACCCCTCCACTTT

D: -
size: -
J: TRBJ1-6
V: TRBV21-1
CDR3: CASSKWTIGALHF
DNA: TGTGCCAGCAGCAAGTGGACAATTGGGGCCCTCCACTTT

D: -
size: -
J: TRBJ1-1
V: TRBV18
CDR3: CASPGKGPVTEAFF
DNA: TGTGCCAGCCCCGGAAAGGGGCCAGTCACTGAAGCTTTCTTT

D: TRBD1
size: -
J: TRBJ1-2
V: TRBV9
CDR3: CASSVAPGGSSTGGYTF
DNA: TGTGCCAGCAGCGTAGCTCCAGGGGGCAGTAGTACAGGTGGCTACACCTTC

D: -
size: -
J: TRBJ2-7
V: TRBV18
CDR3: CASSPGLSEEQYF
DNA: TGTGCCAGCTCACCGGGACTGAGTGAGGAGCAGTACTTC

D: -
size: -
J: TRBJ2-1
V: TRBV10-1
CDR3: CASTGTLENEQFF
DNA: TGCGCCAGCACCGGGACTCTTGAGAATGAGCAGTTCTTC

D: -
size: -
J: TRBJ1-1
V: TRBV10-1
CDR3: CASSNTGNTEAFF
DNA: TGCGCCAGCAGTAACACAGGGAACACTGAAGCTTTCTTT

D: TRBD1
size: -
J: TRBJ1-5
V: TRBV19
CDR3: CASRNQGAGQPQHF
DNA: TGTGCCAGTAGAAATCAGGGGGCGGGTCAGCCCCAGCATTTT

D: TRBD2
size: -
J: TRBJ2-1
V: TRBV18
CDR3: CASSLTSGSGNEQFF
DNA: TGTGCCAGCTCGCTCACTAGCGGGTCGGGGAATGAGCAGTTCTTC

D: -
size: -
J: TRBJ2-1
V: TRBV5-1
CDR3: CASSLSASISYNEQFF
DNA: TGCGCCAGCAGCTTGTCGGCTAGTATTTCCTACAATGAGCAGTTCTTC

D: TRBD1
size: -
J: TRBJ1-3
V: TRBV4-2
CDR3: CASSQGTAGNTIYF
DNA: TGTGCCAGCAGCCAGGGGACAGCTGGAAACACCATATATTTT

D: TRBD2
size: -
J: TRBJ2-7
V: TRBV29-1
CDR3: CSVEKRGLYEQYF
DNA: TGCAGCGTTGAAAAGCGGGGCCTCTACGAGCAGTACTTC

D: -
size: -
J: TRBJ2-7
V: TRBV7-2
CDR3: CASSSQGREQYF
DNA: TGTGCCAGCAGCTCCCAGGGTAGGGAGCAGTACTTC

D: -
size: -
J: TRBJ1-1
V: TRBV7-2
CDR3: CASSLGQLNTEAFF
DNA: TGTGCCAGCAGCTTAGGACAGTTAAACACTGAAGCTTTCTTT

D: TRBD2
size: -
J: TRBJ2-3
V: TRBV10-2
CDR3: CASAGLAGGRSDTQYF
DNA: TGCGCCAGCGCCGGACTAGCGGGGGGGCGGTCAGATACGCAGTATTTT

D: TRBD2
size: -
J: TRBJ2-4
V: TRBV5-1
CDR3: CASSPVAGALAKNIQYF
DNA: TGCGCCAGCAGCCCAGTAGCGGGGGCCTTAGCCAAAAACATTCAGTACTTC

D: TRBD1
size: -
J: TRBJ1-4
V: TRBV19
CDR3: CASSKTGVVEKLFF
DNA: TGTGCCAGTAGTAAAACAGGGGTGGTTGAAAAACTGTTTTTT

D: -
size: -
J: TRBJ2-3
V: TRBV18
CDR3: CASSPPADTQYF
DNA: TGTGCCAGCTCACCACCGGCCGATACGCAGTATTTT

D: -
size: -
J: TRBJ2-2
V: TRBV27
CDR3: CASSFTPPTGELFF
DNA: TGTGCCAGCAGTTTTACTCCCCCCACCGGGGAGCTGTTTTTT

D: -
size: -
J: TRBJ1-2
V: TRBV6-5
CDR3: CASSRAVPANYGYTF
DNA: TGTGCCAGCAGCCGAGCGGTCCCGGCTAACTATGGCTACACCTTC

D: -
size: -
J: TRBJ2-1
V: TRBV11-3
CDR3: CASSLGIGRGSSYNEQFF
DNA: TGTGCCAGCAGCTTAGGGATTGGACGGGGGAGCTCCTACAATGAGCAGTTCTTC

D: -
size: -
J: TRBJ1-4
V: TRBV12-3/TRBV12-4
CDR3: CASRPGGREKLFF
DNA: TGTGCCAGCAGGCCGGGGGGGCGCGAAAAACTGTTTTTT

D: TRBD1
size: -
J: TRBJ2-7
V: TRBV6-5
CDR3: CASSQDRGRPYEQYF
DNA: TGTGCCAGCAGTCAGGACAGGGGTCGTCCCTACGAGCAGTACTTC

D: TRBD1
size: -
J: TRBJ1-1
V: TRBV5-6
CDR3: CASSRPQGALGNTEAFF
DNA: TGTGCCAGCAGCCGACCACAGGGGGCGCTGGGTAACACTGAAGCTTTCTTT

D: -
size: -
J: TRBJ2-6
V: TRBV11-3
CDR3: CASSPGQFSGANVLTF
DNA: TGTGCCAGCAGCCCCGGACAGTTCTCTGGGGCCAACGTCCTGACTTTC

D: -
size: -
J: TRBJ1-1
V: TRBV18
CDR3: CASSPLPGQRPTEAFF
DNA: TGTGCCAGCTCACCACTACCGGGACAAAGGCCCACTGAAGCTTTCTTT

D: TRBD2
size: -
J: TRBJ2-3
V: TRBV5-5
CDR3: CASSLGRPGLASRTDTQYF
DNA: TGTGCCAGCAGCTTGGGACGCCCGGGACTAGCTTCCCGCACAGATACGCAGTATTTT

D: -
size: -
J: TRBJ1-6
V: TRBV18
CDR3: CASSQGEPPTLHF
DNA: TGTGCCAGCTCACAAGGAGAACCTCCGACCCTCCACTTT

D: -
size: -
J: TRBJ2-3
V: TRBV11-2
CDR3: CASSFVTDTQYF
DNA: TGTGCCAGCAGCTTTGTAACAGATACGCAGTATTTT

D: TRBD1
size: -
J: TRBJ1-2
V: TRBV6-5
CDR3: CASSPDRGPYGYTF
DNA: TGTGCCAGCAGTCCCGACAGGGGCCCCTATGGCTACACCTTC

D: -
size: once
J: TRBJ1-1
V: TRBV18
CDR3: CASSPTRGRNTEAFF
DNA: TGTGCCAGCTCTCCTACAAGAGGGAGAAACACTGAAGCTTTCTTT

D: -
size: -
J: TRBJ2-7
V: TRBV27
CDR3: CASSPDEQYF
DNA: TGTGCCAGCAGTCCGGACGAGCAGTACTTC

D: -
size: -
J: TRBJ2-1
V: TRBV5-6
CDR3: CASSFTQGFSYNEQFF
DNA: TGTGCCAGCAGCTTCACCCAGGGGTTCTCCTACAATGAGCAGTTCTTC

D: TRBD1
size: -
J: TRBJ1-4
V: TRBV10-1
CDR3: CASSEGQGASNEKLFF
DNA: TGCGCCAGCAGTGAAGGACAGGGGGCGAGTAATGAAAAACTGTTTTTT

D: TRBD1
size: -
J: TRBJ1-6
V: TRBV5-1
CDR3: CASSYVRPGQGALNSPLHF
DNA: TGCGCCAGCAGCTACGTCCGCCCGGGACAGGGAGCCCTTAATTCACCCCTCCACTTT

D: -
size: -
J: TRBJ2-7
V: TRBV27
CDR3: CASSLSQAPYEQYF
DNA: TGTGCCAGCAGTTTATCCCAGGCCCCCTACGAGCAGTACTTC